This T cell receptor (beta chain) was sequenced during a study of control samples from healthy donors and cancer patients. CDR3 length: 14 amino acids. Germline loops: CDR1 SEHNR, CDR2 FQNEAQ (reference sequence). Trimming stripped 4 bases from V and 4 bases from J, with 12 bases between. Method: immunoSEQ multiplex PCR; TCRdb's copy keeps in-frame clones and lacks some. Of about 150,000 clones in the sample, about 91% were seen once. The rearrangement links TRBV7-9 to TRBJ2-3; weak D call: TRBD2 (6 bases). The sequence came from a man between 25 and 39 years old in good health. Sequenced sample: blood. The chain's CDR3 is CASSSRGMADTQYF. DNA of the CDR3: TGTGCCAGCAGCTCGCGGGGAATGGCAGATACGCAGTATTTT.